These 5 T cell receptor beta chains were all obtained from the same sample, sequenced in a study of T cell responses to AZD1222 COVID-19 vaccine. Clones were sequenced by immunoSEQ multiplex PCR, and TCRdb holds only the in-frame ones, with some missing. The sample lists over 120,000 clones; about 86% were seen once. The sample in question was peripheral blood, obtained 28 days after the second AZD1222 dose. All receptors come from an adult who received the AZD1222 COVID-19 vaccine.

The rearrangement links TRBV4-1 to TRBJ2-7; no firm D call. V lost 1 base and J lost 3, with 13 bases in between. The germline gives CDR1 MGHRA, CDR2 YSYEKL. The CDR3 covers 15 residues. CDR3 region: CASSQVFLGHYEQYF. CDR3 nucleotide sequence: TGCGCCAGCAGCCAAGTGTTTTTGGGCCACTACGAGCAGTACTTC.

This chain uses TRBV7-9 with TRBJ1-1; D remains ambiguous. The length of the CDR3 is 12 residues. In germline, CDR1 is SEHNR, CDR2 FQNEAQ (reference sequence). V was cut by 5 bases and J by 6 bases, with 10 bases left in between. For the CDR3, the DNA is TGTGCCAGCAGCCCAAGTAACTCTGAAGCTTTCTTT. This sequence encodes CASSPSNSEAFF. Combining the CDR3 with reference TRBV7-9 and TRBJ1-1 gives the whole variable domain DTGVSQNPRHKITKRGQNVTFRCDPISEHNRLYWYRQTLGQGPEFLTYFQNEAQLEKSRLLSDRFSAERPKGSFSTLEIQRTEQGDSAMYLCASSPSNSEAFFGQGTRLTVV.

The CDR3, as DNA: TGTGCCAGCAGCTTAGCAGACACCGGGGAGCTGTTTTTT. This codes for CASSLADTGELFF. The rearrangement uses TRBV11-3 and TRBJ2-2; D uncertain. Trimming removed 1 base at V and 3 bases at J, with 3 bases between. The CDR3 has 13 amino acids. Germline CDR1 and CDR2: SGHNT and YENEEA.

The chain joins TRBV28 to TRBJ1-3, with D possibly matching TRBD1 (5 bases). Deletions cut 2 bases from V and 0 bases from J, with 14 bases between. The CDR3 length is 17 residues. The germline V gene encodes CDR1 MDHEN and CDR2 SYDVKM. The CDR3 nucleotides read TGTGCCAGCAGTTTAGTTCTTGGGGGGTTCTCTGGAAACACCATATATTTT. Protein: CASSLVLGGFSGNTIYF.

The CDR3 spells CASSIDPSEYSYEQYF. In DNA form, the CDR3 reads TGTGCCAGTAGTATAGACCCTAGCGAATACTCCTACGAGCAGTACTTC. The chain employs TRBV19 and TRBJ2-7, with D perhaps matching TRBD2 (6 bases). This CDR3 is 16 amino acids long. The germline V gene encodes CDR1 LNHDA and CDR2 SQIVND (reference sequence). Deletions cut 0 bases from V and 0 bases from J, with 12 bases between.